This paragraph reports one T cell receptor beta chain. The data originate from a study of blood T cell repertoires in COVID-19. Study background: The study drew acute and convalescent COVID-19 samples from the United States, Italy and Spain.

The ends lost 7 bases at V and 9 bases at J; junction bases unmatched: 9. The CDR3 covers 13 residues. Here immunoSEQ multiplex PCR was the method, and the copy in TCRdb shows in-frame clones only, minus some. The repertoire holds some 83,000 clones, with about 88% as singletons. The TCR was taken from a man older than 75 with active or convalescent COVID-19. Sequencing used peripheral blood. The rearrangement uses TRBV12-3 or TRBV12-4 and TRBJ1-2; TRBD1 matches 9 bases. The CDR3 DNA reads as TGTGCCAGCACCCGAGACAGGGGGGTAAGCTACACCTTC. Its protein product is CASTRDRGVSYTF.